This TCR beta chain was identified in a study of blood T cell repertoires in COVID-19 (dated by TCRdb to the early 2020s). Notes on the research overall: The collaborator samples originated in the United States, Italy and Spain and spanned the acute and convalescent phases of COVID-19. Samples came from the ongoing ImmuneRACE study (first 160 participants) plus 1,254 subjects from 6 global collaborators. HLA class I and class II types, where available, came from metadata supplied by the sample provider rather than from assay-based typing. The dataset comprised deeply sampled blood TCRbeta repertoires from subjects exposed to, actively infected with, or recovered from COVID-19. The repertoires were made available in a free public database intended to serve as a resource for research on the immune response to SARS-CoV-2. The material from the prospective study consisted of cDNA or gDNA derived from T cells, B-cell-depleted T cells, or PBMCs. Nearly every sample came with metadata listing a de-identified subject ID, COVID-19 status, age in years and sex. Overall study outcomes, separate from this receptor: How much clinical and demographic metadata was included differed by source and by participant, and the metadata was provided uncurated.

The immunoSEQ Assay, a bias-controlled multiplex PCR, was used to amplify TCRbeta CDR3 regions from genomic DNA. The source study handled its data this way. The number of nucleated cells in each sample was estimated from the amplification of reference gene primers within the assay. Sequence reads were collapsed and filtered to measure the absolute abundance of every unique TCRbeta CDR3 rearrangement. For each sample, productive Simpson clonality was calculated as the square root of Simpson's diversity index over productive rearrangements. Imported from immuneACCESS, the table was reduced by TCRdb to in-frame sequences with V and J called. These copies leave out some clones; in studies compared against another copy, an unresolved V gene accounts for under half, and the cause of the remainder is not known. V and J calls and clone size are given by that table; D and trimming were obtained from the DNA. The sample contains a few hundred thousand clones, more than 65% of them found a single time. The ten largest clones add up to about 3% of the sample.

Each collaborating institution followed its own protocols to collect whole blood in K2EDTA tubes. For TCRbeta analysis, collaborators shipped samples as frozen whole blood, isolated PBMCs, or DNA extracted from either of those sample types. Of note for this clone: Which antigen it targets is not known. No base quality information exists; no much larger clone differs at one position.

The CDR3 covers 14 residues, taking in both the cysteine and the phenylalanine. The entry retains the CDR3 DNA only, 42 bases that are in frame from base 1. Clipping removes 8 bases from V and 3 bases from J, with 7 as the unmatched junction base count. Sequences MNHEY (CDR1) and SVGAGI (CDR2) are obtained from the germline V gene. Sequenced input: peripheral blood. The receptor was isolated from a woman aged 18-29 years with acute or convalescent COVID-19. This receptor chain uses TRBV6-5 and TRBJ1-1; 9 bases in the middle match TRBD1. The CDR3 here reads CASGWGQGDTEAFF. Read as DNA, the sequence is TGTGCCAGCGGCTGGGGACAGGGCGACACTGAAGCTTTCTTT.